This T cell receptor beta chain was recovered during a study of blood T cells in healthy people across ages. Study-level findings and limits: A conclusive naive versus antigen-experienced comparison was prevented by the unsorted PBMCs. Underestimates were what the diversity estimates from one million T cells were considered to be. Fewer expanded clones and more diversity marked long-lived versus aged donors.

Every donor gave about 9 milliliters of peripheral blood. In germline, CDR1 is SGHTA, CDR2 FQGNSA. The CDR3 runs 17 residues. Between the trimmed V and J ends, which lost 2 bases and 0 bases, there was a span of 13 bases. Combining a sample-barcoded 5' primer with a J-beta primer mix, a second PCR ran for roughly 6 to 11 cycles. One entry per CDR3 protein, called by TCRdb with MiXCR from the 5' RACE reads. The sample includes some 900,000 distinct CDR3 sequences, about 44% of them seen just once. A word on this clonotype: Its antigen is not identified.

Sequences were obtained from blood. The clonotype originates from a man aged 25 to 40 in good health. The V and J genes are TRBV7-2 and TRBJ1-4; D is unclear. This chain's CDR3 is CASSLNSPVATNEKLFF. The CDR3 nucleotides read TGTGCCAGCAGCTTAAACTCTCCCGTAGCAACTAATGAAAAACTGTTTTTT.